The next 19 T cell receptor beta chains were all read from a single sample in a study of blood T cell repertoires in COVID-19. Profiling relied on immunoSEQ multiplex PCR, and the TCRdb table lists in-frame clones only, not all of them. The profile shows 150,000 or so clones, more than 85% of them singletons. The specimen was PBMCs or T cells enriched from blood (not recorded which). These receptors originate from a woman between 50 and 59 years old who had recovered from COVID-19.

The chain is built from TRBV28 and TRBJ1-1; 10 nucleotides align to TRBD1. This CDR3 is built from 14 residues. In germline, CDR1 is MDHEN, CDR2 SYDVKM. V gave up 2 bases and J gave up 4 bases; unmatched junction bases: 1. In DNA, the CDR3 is TGTGCCAGCAGTTTAAGGACAGGGGGCACTGAAGCTTTCTTT. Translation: CASSLRTGGTEAFF.

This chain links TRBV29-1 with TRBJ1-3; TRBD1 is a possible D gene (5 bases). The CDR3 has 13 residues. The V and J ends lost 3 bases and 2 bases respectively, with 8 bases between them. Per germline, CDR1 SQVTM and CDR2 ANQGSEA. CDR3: CSVEAGTGNTIYF. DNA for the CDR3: TGCAGCGTTGAGGCAGGGACTGGAAACACCATATATTTT.

CDR3 protein: CASRPKLGGIEGGNEQFF. The CDR3 bases are TGTGCCAGCAGGCCTAAGTTGGGTGGAATCGAAGGAGGGAATGAGCAGTTCTTC. The rearrangement links TRBV3-1 (or the pseudogene TRBV3-2) to TRBJ2-1; the D gene is possibly TRBD2 (6 bases). The CDR3 spans 18 residues. V gave up 6 bases and J gave up 7 bases, with 28 bases separating them. The germline V gene has CDR1 LGHDT and CDR2 YNNKEL (reference sequence).

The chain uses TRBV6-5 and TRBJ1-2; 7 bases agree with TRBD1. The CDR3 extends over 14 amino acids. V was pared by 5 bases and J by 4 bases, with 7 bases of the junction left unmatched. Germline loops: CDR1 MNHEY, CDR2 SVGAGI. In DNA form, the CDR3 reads TGTGCCAGCAGTCCTGGGACAGTTGGCTATGGCTACACCTTC. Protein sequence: CASSPGTVGYGYTF.

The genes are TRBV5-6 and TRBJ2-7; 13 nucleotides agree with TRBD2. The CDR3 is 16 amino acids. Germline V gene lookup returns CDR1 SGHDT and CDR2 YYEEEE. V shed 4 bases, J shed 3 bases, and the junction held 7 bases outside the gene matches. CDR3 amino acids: CASSGGTSGKGYEQYF. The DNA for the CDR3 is TGTGCCAGCAGCGGAGGGACTAGCGGGAAGGGCTACGAGCAGTACTTC.

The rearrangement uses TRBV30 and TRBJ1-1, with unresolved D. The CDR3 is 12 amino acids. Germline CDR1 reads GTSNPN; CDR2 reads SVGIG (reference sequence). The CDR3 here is CTYKGGNTEAFF. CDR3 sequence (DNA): TGTACTTATAAGGGAGGGAACACTGAAGCTTTCTTT.

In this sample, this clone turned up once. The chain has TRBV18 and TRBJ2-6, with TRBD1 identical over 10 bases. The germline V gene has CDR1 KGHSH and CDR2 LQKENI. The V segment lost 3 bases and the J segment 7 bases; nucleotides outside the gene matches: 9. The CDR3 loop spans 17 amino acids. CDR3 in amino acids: CASSPTGTGVGANVLTF. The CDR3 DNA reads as TGTGCCAGCTCACCCACCGGGACAGGGGTAGGAGCCAACGTCCTGACTTTC. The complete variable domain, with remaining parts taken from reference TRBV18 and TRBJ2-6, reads NAGVMQNPRHLVRRRGQEARLRCSPMKGHSHVYWYRQLPEEGLKFMVYLQKENIIDESGMPKERFSAEFPKEGPSILRIQQVVRGDSAAYFCASSPTGTGVGANVLTFGAGSRLTVL.

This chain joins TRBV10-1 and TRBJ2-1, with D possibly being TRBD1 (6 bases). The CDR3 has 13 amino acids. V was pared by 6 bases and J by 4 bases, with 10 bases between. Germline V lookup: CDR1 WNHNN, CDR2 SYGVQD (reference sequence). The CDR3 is CASSQGQYNEQFF. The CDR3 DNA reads TGCGCCAGCAGCCAAGGACAGTACAATGAGCAGTTCTTC.

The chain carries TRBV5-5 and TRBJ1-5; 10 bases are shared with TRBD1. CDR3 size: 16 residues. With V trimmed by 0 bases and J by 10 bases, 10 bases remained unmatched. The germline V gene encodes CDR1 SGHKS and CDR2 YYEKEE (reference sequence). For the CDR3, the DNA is TGTGCCAGCAGCTTGGTTTCGGGGGACAGGGGTAACCCCCAGCATTTT. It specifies CASSLVSGDRGNPQHF.

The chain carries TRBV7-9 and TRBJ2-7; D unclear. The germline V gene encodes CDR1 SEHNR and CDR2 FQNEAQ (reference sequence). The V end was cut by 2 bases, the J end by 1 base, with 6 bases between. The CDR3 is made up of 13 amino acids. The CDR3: CASSLTPSYEQYF. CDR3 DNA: TGTGCCAGCAGCTTAACTCCTTCCTACGAGCAGTACTTC.

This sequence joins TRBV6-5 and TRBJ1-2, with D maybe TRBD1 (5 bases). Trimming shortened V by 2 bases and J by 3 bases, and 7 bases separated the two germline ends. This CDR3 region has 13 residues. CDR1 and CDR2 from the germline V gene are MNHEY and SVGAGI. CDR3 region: CASSYGADYGYTF. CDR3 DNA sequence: TGTGCCAGCAGTTACGGGGCAGACTATGGCTACACCTTC.

CDR3 sequence (DNA): TGTGCCATCCACGGTCGGAATGAGCAGTTCTTC. Translated, it gives CAIHGRNEQFF. The chain employs TRBV28 and TRBJ2-1; D is uncertain. This CDR3 is 11 amino acids long. The ends were cut back, 10 bases at V and 7 bases at J, with 11 bases in the middle. Germline loops: CDR1 MDHEN, CDR2 SYDVKM.

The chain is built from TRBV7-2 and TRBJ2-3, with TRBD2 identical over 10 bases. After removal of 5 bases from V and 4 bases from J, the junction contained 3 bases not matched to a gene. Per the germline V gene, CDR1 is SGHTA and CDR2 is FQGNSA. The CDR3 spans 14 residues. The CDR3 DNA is TGTGCCAGCAGCCGGGGACTAGCGTCAGATACGCAGTATTTT. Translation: CASSRGLASDTQYF.

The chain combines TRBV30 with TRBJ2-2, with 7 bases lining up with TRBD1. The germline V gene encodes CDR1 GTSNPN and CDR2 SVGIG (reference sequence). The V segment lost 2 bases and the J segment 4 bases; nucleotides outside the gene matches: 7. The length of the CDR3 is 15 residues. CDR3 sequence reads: CAWSRRQGGTGELFF. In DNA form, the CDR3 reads TGTGCCTGGAGTAGGAGACAGGGTGGCACCGGGGAGCTGTTTTTT. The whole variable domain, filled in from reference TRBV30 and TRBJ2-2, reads SQTIHQWPATLVQPVGSPLSLECTVEGTSNPNLYWYRQAAGRGLQLLFYSVGIGQISSEVPQNLSASRPQDRQFILSSKKLLLSDSGFYLCAWSRRQGGTGELFFGEGSRLTVL.

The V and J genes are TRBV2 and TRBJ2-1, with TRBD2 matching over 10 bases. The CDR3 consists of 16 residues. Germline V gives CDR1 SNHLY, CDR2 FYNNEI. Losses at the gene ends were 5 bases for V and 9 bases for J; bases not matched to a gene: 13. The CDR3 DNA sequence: TGTGCCAGCAGTAGCCCCTCATATCCTAGCGGGAGTGAGCAGTTCTTC. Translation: CASSSPSYPSGSEQFF.

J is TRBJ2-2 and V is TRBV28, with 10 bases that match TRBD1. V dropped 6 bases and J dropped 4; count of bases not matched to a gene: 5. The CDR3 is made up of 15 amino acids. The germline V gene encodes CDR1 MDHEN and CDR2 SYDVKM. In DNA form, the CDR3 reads TGTGCCAGCAGCTCCGGGACAGGGGCCACCGGGGAGCTGTTTTTT. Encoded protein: CASSSGTGATGELFF.

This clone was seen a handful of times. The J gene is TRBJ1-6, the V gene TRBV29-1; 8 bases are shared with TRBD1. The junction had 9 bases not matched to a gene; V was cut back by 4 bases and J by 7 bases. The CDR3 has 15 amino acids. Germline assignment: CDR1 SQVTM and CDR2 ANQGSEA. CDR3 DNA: TGCAGCGTTGCGTTTGCGACAGGGGAGAATTCACCCCTCCACTTT. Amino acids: CSVAFATGENSPLHF.

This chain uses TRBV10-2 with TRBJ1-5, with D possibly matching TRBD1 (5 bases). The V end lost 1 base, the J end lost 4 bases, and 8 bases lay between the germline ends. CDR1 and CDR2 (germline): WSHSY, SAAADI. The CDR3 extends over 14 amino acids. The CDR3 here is CASSEWKGNQPQHF. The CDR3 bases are TGCGCCAGCAGTGAGTGGAAGGGGAATCAGCCCCAGCATTTT.

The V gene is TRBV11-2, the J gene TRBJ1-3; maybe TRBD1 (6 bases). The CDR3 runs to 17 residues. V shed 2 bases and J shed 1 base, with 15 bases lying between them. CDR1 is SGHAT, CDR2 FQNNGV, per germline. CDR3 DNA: TGTGCCAGCAGCTTAAAGGGGGTCGGGGTATCTGGAAACACCATATATTTT. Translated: CASSLKGVGVSGNTIYF. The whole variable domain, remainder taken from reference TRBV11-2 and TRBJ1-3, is EAGVAQSPRYKIIEKRQSVAFWCNPISGHATLYWYQQILGQGPKLLIQFQNNGVVDDSQLPKDRFSAERLKGVDSTLKIQPAKLEDSAVYLCASSLKGVGVSGNTIYFGEGSWLTVV.